This entry describes one TCR beta chain. The target antigen is unknown. This sample is drawn from a study of T cell responses to AZD1222 COVID-19 vaccine. The method was immunoSEQ multiplex PCR; TCRdb's version includes in-frame clones alone and lacks a portion of them. The repertoire has approximately 110,000 clones, nearly 90% of them found once; the top ten carry over 35%. Trimming stripped 1 base from V and 2 bases from J, with 6 bases between. The germline CDR1 and CDR2 sequences are MNHEY and SVGAGI. The CDR3 runs 14 residues. Study results and caveats: No day 14 peak samples; only post-peak repertoires were characterized.

The source of this sequence is an adult who received the AZD1222 COVID-19 vaccine. Source: peripheral blood, taken 28 days after the second AZD1222 dose. This chain connects TRBV6-5 to TRBJ1-5; D uncertain. The CDR3 DNA is TGTGCCAGCAGTTACTTTACCCGCAATCAGCCCCAGCATTTT. This gives the protein CASSYFTRNQPQHF.